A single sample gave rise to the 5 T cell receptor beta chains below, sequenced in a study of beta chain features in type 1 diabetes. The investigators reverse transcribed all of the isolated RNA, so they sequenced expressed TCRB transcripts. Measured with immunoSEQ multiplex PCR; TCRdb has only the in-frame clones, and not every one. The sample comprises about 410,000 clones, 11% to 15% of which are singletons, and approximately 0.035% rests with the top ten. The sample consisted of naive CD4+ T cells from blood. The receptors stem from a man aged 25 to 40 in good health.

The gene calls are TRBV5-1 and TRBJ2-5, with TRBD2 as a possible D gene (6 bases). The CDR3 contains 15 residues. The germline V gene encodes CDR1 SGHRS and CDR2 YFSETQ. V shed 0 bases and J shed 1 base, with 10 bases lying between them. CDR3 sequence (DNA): TGCGCCAGCAGCTTGGGGGTAGCGGTCCAAGAGACCCAGTACTTC. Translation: CASSLGVAVQETQYF.

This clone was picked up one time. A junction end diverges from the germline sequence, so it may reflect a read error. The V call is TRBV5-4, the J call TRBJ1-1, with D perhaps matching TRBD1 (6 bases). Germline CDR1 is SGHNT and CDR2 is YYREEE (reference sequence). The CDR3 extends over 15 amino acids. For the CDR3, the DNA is TGCGCCAGCAGCCCTGAACAGGGTCGCGACACTGAAGCTTTCTTT. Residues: CASSPEQGRDTEAFF.

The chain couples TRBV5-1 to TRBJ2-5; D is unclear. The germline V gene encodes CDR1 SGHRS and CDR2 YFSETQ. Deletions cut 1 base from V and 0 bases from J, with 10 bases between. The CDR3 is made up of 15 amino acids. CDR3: CASSLKPTYQETQYF. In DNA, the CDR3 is TGCGCCAGCAGCTTGAAGCCCACGTACCAAGAGACCCAGTACTTC.

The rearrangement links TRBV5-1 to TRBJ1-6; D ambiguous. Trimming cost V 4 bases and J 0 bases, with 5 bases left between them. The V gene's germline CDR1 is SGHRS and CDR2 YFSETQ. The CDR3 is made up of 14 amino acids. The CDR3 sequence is CASSPSSYNSPLHF. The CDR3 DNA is TGCGCCAGCAGCCCCAGCTCCTATAATTCACCCCTCCACTTT. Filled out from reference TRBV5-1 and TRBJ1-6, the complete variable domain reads KAGVTQTPRYLIKTRGQQVTLSCSPISGHRSVSWYQQTPGQGLQFLFEYFSETQRNKGNFPGRFSGRQFSNSRSEMNVSTLELGDSALYLCASSPSSYNSPLHFGNGTRLTVT.

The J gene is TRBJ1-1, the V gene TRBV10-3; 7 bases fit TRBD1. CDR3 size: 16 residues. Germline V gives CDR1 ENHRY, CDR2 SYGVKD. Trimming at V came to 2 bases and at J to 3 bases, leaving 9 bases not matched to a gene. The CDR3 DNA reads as TGTGCCATCAGTGAGAGGGAGACAGGGCTGGACACTGAAGCTTTCTTT. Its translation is CAISERETGLDTEAFF.